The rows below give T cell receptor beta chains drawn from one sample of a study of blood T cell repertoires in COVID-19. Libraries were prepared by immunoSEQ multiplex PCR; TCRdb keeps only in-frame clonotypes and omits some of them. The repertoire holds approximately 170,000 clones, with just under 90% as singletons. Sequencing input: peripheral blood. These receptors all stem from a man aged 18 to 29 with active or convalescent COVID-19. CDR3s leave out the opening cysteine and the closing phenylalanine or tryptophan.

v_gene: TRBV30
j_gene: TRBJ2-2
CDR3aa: AWSVPRSLNTGELF

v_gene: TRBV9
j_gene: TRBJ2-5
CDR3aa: ASSFRTSVLQETQY

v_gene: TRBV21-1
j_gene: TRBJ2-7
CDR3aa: ASSTQGQLQTYEQY

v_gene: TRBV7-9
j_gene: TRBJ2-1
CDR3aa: ASSERLDDEQF

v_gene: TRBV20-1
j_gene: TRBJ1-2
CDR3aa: SASRRPIGGYT

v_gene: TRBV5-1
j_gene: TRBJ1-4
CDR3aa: ASSPTGLTNEKLF

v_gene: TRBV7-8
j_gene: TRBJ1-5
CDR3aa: ASSLQGTNSNQPQH

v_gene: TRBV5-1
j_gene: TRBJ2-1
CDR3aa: ASSSLTPELDEQF

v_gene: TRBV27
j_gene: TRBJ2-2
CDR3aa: ASSLFGGRDTGELF

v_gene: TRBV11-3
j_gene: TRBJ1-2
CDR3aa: ASARGSDYGYT

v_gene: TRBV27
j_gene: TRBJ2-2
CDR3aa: ASSFQSRGHGELF

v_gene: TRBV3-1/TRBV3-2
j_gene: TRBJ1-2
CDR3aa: ASSPRDYGYT

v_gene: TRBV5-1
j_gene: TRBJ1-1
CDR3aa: ASSPERNTEAF

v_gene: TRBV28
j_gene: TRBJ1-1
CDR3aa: ASSLRGDTEAF

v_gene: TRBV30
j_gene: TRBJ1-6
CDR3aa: AWSREGSVC

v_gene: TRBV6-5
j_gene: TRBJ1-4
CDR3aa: ASSYSGGPEKLF

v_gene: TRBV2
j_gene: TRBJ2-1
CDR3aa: ASRITGTGGNEQF

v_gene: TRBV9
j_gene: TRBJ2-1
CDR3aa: ASSVYLGNNEQF

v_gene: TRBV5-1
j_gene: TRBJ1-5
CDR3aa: ASSLVPGDHRQRNNQPQH

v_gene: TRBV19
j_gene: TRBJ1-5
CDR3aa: ASSIQGAARSNQPQH

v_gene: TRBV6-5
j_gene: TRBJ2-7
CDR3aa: ASRRHRVGSYEQY

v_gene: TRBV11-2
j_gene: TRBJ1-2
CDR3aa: ASSPPHLRQGLYNYGYT

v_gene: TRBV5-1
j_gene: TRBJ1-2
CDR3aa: ASSLTGQPYGYT

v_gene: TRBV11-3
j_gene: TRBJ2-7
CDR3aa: ASSSGSGQSYEQY

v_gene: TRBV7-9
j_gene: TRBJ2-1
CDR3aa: ASSLGTSGTYNEQF

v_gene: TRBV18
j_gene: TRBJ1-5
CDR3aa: ASSLYGSNQPQH

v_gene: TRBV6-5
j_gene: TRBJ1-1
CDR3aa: ASRKQEKNTEAF

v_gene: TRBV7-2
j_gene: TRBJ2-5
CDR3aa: ASSYRVQETQY

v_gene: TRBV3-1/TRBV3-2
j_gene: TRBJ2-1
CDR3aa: ASSQEDREYNEQF

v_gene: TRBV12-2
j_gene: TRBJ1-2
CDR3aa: ASRLVTSGQEENYGYT

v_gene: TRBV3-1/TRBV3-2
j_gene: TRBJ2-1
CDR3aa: ASSQNPGRGEQF

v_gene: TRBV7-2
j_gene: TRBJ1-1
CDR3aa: ASSLARQTEAF

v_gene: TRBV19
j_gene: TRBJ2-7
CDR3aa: ASSIRQAGPDEQY

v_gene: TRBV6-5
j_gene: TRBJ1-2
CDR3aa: ASRLDRAYGYT

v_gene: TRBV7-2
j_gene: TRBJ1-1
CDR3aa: ASSPGAANTEAF

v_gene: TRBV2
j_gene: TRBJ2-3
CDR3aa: ASSVAGTDTQY

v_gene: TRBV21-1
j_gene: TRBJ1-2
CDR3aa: ASSKGEWSI

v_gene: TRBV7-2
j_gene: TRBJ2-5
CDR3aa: ASSQEGQYQETQY

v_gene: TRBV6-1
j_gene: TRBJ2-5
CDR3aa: ASSEPGLAGGPGETQY

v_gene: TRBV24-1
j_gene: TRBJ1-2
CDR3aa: ATSDPGQGASGYT

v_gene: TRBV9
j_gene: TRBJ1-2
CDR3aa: ASSEATGSNYGYT

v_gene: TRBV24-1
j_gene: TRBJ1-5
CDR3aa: ATSDGGGQLYSNQPQH

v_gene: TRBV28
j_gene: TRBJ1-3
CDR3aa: ASSFGGEGSSGNTIY

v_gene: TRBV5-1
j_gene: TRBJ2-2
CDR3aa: ASSPRLAGANTGELF

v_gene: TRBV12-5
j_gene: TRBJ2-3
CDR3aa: ASGGTGAKSTDTQY